These T cell receptor beta chains were read from a single sample in a study of cytomegalovirus exposure and HLA in healthy donors. Profiled with immunoSEQ multiplex PCR; TCRdb holds only in-frame clones, not every one. The sample has some 170,000 clones; 75% to 85% are singletons. Sequenced material: PBMCs. These receptors all come from a woman aged 18-35 years in good health and CMV-seropositive. CDR3s include the opening cysteine and the closing phenylalanine or tryptophan. Each record gives: clone size, J gene, D gene, V gene, CDR3 DNA, CDR3 protein. A D gene is named only where the DNA matches it firmly. Clone size is not always given. Where it is, it says once, few, many or a class for expanded clones.

abundance: few
j_gene: TRBJ1-1
d_gene: TRBD1
v_gene: TRBV19
CDR3nt: TGTGCCAGTATCCTTACAGGGGTCACTGAAGCTTTCTTT
CDR3aa: CASILTGVTEAFF

abundance: -
j_gene: TRBJ1-1
d_gene: -
v_gene: TRBV7-2
CDR3nt: TGTGCCAGCAGCGGGCAGGAAAACACTGAAGCTTTCTTT
CDR3aa: CASSGQENTEAFF

abundance: -
j_gene: TRBJ1-2
d_gene: -
v_gene: TRBV7-9
CDR3nt: TGTGCCAGCAGCTTAAGCGAGTCAGACTCTTTTGGCTACACCTTC
CDR3aa: CASSLSESDSFGYTF

abundance: -
j_gene: TRBJ2-2
d_gene: TRBD1
v_gene: TRBV29-1
CDR3nt: TGCAGCGCCGCCTCCGGGACAGGTATCACCGGGGAGCTGTTTTTT
CDR3aa: CSAASGTGITGELFF

abundance: -
j_gene: TRBJ1-5
d_gene: -
v_gene: TRBV2
CDR3nt: TGTGCCAGCAGTGAACTGGCCCCCAATCAGCCCCAGCATTTT
CDR3aa: CASSELAPNQPQHF

abundance: -
j_gene: TRBJ2-7
d_gene: TRBD2
v_gene: TRBV5-1
CDR3nt: TGCGCCAGCAGCACCACTAGCGGCTACGAGCAGTACTTC
CDR3aa: CASSTTSGYEQYF

abundance: -
j_gene: TRBJ2-7
d_gene: TRBD2
v_gene: TRBV5-1
CDR3nt: TGCGCCAGCAGCTTGCTAGCGGGGGGGCCAGTAGGAACCTACGAGCAGTACTTC
CDR3aa: CASSLLAGGPVGTYEQYF

abundance: -
j_gene: TRBJ1-6
d_gene: -
v_gene: TRBV27
CDR3nt: TGTGCCAGCAGTTTAAACAGTGCCAATTCACCCCTCCACTTT
CDR3aa: CASSLNSANSPLHF

abundance: -
j_gene: TRBJ2-7
d_gene: -
v_gene: TRBV25-1
CDR3nt: TGTGCCAGCAGTGACAGAGCTTATGCAGGGGACGAGCAGTACTTC
CDR3aa: CASSDRAYAGDEQYF

abundance: few
j_gene: TRBJ1-3
d_gene: -
v_gene: TRBV7-6
CDR3nt: TGTGCCAGCAGCACCAGGTACCCTGGAAACACCATATATTTT
CDR3aa: CASSTRYPGNTIYF

abundance: -
j_gene: TRBJ1-2
d_gene: -
v_gene: TRBV6-5
CDR3nt: TGTGCCAGCAGTTACTCGCCAGGGCCATATGGCTACACCTTC
CDR3aa: CASSYSPGPYGYTF

abundance: -
j_gene: TRBJ1-1
d_gene: -
v_gene: TRBV19
CDR3nt: TGTGCCAGTAGTATCCGCGATGCAGGGGCGGGCACTGAAGCTTTCTTT
CDR3aa: CASSIRDAGAGTEAFF

abundance: few
j_gene: TRBJ2-5
d_gene: TRBD2
v_gene: TRBV14
CDR3nt: TGTGCCAGCAGCCTCAACTTAGCGGGCGGGGAGACCCAGTACTTC
CDR3aa: CASSLNLAGGETQYF

abundance: -
j_gene: TRBJ2-7
d_gene: -
v_gene: TRBV5-6
CDR3nt: TGTGCCAGCAGTTCCGCCCTCCGACAGAACTACGAGCAGTACTTC
CDR3aa: CASSSALRQNYEQYF